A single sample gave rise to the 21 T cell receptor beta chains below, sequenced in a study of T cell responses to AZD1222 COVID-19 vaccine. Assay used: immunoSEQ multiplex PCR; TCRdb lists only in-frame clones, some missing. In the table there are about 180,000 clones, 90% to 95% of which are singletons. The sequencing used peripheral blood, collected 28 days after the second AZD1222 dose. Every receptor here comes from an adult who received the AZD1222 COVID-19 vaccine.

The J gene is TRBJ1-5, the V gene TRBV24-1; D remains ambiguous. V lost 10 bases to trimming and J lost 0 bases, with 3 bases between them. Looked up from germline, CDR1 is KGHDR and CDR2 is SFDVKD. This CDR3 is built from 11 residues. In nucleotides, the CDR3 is TGTGCCACAGGTAGCAATCAGCCCCAGCATTTT. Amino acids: CATGSNQPQHF.

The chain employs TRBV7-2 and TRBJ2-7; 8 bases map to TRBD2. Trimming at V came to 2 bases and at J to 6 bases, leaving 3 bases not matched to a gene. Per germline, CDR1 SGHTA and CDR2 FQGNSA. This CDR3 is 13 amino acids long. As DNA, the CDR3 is TGTGCCAGCAGCTTATTCGGGACTAGCGAGCAGTACTTC. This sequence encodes CASSLFGTSEQYF.

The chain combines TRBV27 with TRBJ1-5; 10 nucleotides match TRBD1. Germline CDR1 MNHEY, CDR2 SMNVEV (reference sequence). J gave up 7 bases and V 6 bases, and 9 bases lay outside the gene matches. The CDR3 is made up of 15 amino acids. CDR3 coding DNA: TGTGCCAGCAGACAAGGGACAGGGGTAAGACAGCCCCAGCATTTT. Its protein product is CASRQGTGVRQPQHF.

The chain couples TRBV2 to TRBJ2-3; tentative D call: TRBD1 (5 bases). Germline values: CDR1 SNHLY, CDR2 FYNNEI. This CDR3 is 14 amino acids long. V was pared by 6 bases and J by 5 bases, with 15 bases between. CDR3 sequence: CASSYTYRIDTQYF. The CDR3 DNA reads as TGTGCCAGCAGCTACACCTACAGGATAGATACGCAGTATTTT. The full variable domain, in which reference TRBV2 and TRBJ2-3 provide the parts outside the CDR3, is EPEVTQTPSHQVTQMGQEVILRCVPISNHLYFYWYRQILGQKVEFLVSFYNNEISEKSEIFDDQFSVERPDGSNFTLKIRSTKLEDSAMYFCASSYTYRIDTQYFGPGTRLTVL.

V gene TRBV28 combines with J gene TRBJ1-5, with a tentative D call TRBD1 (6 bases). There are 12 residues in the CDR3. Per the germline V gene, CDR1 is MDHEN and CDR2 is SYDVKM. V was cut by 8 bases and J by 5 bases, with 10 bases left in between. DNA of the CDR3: TGTGCCAGCGGGGGGGCTCATCAGCCCCAGCATTTT. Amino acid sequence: CASGGAHQPQHF.

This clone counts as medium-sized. The CDR3: CASSEGEGTGSDTQYF. The CDR3, as DNA: TGTGCCAGCAGTGAAGGGGAGGGGACAGGGTCCGATACGCAGTATTTT. The chain joins TRBV6-1 to TRBJ2-3; 9 nucleotides match TRBD1. Germline V gene data show CDR1 as MNHNS and CDR2 as SASEGT. The CDR3 contains 16 residues. V lost 1 base, J lost 6 bases, and 8 bases stayed unmatched.

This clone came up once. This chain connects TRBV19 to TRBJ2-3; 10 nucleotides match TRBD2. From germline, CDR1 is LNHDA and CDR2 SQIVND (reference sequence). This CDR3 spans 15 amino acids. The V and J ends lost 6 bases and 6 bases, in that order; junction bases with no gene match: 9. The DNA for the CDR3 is TGTGCCAGTAGATTCCTAGCGGGAGTTGCGGATACGCAGTATTTT. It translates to CASRFLAGVADTQYF.

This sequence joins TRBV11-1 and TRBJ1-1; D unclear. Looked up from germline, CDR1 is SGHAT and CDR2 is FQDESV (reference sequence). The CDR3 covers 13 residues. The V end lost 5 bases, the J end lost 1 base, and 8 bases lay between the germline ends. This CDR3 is CASSQGRNTEAFF. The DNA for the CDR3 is TGTGCCAGCAGCCAAGGGAGGAACACTGAAGCTTTCTTT.

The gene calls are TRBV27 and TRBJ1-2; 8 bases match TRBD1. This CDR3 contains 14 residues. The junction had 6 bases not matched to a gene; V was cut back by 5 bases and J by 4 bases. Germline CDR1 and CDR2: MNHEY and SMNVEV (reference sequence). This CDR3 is CASSLDGTGYGYTF. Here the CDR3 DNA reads TGTGCCAGCAGTCTGGACGGGACAGGCTATGGCTACACCTTC.

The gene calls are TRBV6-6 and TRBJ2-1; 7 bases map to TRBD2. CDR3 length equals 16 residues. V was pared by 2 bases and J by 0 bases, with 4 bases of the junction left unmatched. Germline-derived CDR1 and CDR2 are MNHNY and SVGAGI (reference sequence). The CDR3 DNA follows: TGTGCCAGCAGTTACCCGACTAGCTCCTCCTACAATGAGCAGTTCTTC. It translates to CASSYPTSSSYNEQFF.

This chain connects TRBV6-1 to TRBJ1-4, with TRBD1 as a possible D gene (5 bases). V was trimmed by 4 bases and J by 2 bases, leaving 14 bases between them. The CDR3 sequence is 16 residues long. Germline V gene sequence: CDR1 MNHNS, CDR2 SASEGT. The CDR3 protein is CASSGSREGTNEKLFF. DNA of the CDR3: TGTGCCAGCAGTGGATCGAGGGAGGGGACTAATGAAAAACTGTTTTTT.

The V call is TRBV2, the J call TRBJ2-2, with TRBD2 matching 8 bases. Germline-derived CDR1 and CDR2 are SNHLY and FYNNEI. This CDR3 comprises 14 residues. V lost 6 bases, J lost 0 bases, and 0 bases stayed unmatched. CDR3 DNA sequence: TGTGCCAGCAGACTAGCGGCGAACACCGGGGAGCTGTTTTTT. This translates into CASRLAANTGELFF.

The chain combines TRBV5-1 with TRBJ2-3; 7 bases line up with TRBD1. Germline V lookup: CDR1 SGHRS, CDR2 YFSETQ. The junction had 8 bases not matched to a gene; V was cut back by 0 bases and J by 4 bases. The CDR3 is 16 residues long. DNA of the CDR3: TGCGCCAGCAGCTTGGTGACAGGGATAGACCCAGATACGCAGTATTTT. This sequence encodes CASSLVTGIDPDTQYF.

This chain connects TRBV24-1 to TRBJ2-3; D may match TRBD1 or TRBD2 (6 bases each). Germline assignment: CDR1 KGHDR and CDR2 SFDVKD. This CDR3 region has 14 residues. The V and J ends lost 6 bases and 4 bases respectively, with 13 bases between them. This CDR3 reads CATSMSGASDTQYF. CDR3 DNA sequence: TGTGCCACCAGTATGTCGGGGGCGTCAGATACGCAGTATTTT.

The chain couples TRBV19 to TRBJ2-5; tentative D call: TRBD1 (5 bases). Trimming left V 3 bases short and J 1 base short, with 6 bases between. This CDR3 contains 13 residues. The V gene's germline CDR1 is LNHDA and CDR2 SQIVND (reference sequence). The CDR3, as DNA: TGTGCCAGTAGTATTGGGGCCCAAGAGACCCAGTACTTC. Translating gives CASSIGAQETQYF.

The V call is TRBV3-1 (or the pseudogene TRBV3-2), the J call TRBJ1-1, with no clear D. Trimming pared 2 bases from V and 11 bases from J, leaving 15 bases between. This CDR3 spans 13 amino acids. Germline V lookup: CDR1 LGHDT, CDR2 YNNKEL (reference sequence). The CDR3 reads CASSQSGLHSAFF. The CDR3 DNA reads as TGTGCCAGCAGCCAATCCGGATTGCACTCGGCTTTCTTT.

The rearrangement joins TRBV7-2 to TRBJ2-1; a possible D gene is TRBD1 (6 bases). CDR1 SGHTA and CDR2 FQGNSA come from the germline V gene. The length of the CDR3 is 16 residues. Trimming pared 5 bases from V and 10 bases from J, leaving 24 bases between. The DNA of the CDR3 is TGTGCCAGCAGCCCGAGGGCTGGGACAATGGGGGTCGAGCAGTTCTTC. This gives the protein CASSPRAGTMGVEQFF.

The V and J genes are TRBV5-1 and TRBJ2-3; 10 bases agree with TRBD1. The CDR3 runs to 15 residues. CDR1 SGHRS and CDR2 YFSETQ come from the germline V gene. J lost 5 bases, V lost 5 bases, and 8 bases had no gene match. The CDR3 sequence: CASSLGGQGVDTQYF. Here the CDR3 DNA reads TGCGCCAGCAGTCTAGGAGGACAGGGGGTAGATACGCAGTATTTT.

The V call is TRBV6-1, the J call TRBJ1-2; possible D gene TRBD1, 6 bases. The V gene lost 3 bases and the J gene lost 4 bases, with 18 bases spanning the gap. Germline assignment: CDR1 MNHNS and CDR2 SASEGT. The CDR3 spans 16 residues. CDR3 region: CASSEPLGQKRYGYTF. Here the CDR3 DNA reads TGTGCCAGCAGTGAGCCCCTTGGACAGAAACGCTATGGCTACACCTTC.

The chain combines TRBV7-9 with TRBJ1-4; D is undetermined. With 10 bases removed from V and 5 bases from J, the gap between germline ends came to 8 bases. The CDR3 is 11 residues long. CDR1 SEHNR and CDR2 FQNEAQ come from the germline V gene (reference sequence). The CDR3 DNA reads TGTGCCACCCTAACAAATGAAAAACTGTTTTTT. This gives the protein CATLTNEKLFF.

The CDR3 bases are TGTGCCAGCAGACAGGGGTACGAGCAGTACTTC. It is translated as CASRQGYEQYF. The chain links TRBV27 to TRBJ2-7; 7 bases agree with TRBD1. The CDR3 totals 11 residues. The germline CDR1 and CDR2 sequences are MNHEY and SMNVEV (reference sequence). V lost 6 bases, J lost 4 bases, and 0 bases stayed unmatched.